This T cell receptor (beta chain) was retrieved from a study of T cell repertoires in cytomegalovirus infection. Study in general: Signatures in public TCR beta sequences pointed to both CMV infection and matching HLA type.

This clonotype has more than one count but fewer than ten. What it binds is unknown. With 7 bases clipped from V and 1 base from J, the junction kept 14 bases outside the gene matches. The CDR3 sequence is 19 residues long. Germline V gene lookup returns CDR1 LNHDA and CDR2 SQIVND (reference sequence). Study-level findings and limits: The study identified carriers of CMV plus the relevant HLA from cumulative public TCR beta family frequency. It was HLA-C-restricted CMV-specific TCR beta clonotypes that dominated the response ex vivo.

MiXCR, run by TCRdb on the reads, gives a single entry per CDR3 protein. The table includes about 400,000 distinct CDR3 sequences, approximately 30% detected once. The TCR was taken from a human donor in good health (CMV status not recorded). Some clones in this sample may be carry-over from other donors' samples. The J gene is TRBJ2-6, the V gene TRBV19, with TRBD1 identical over 9 bases. This sample comprised cultured PBMCs, obtained from culture after CMV antigen stimulation. CDR3 region: CASTTGTGNGFSGANVLTF. The CDR3 DNA reads as TGTGCCAGTACAACCGGGACAGGGAACGGCTTTTCTGGGGCCAACGTCCTGACTTTC.